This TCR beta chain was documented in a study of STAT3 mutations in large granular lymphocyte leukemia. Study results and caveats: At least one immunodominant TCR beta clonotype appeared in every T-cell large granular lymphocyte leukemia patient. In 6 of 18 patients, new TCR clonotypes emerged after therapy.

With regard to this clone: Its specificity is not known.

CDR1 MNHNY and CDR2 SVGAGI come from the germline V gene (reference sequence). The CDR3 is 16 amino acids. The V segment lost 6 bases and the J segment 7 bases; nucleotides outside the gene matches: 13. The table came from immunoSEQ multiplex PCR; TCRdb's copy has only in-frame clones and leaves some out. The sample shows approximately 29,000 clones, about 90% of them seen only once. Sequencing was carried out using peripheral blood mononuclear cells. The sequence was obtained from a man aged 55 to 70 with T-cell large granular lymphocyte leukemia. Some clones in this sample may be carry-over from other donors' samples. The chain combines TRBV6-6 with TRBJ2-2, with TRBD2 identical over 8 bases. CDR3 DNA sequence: TGTGCCAGCAGAACGGTCGGGGGGGCGGAGAGCGGGGAGCTGTTTTTT. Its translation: CASRTVGGAESGELFF.